The 25 T cell receptor beta chains reported below all come from one sample, sequenced in a study of OX40 agonist ivuxolimab in advanced cancers. The data were produced by immunoSEQ multiplex PCR, yet TCRdb's version contains in-frame clones alone and is incomplete. This sample yields some 60,000 clones, of which about four fifths are seen a single time; around 25% belongs to the top ten. The specimen comprised CD4+ or CD8+ T cells sorted from blood, sampled in a trial of the OX40 agonist ivuxolimab. The receptor set was obtained from an adult with an advanced solid tumor such as melanoma, head and neck, liver or kidney cancer.

The V and J genes are TRBV2 and TRBJ1-1, with D unclear. Germline lookup yields CDR1 SNHLY and CDR2 FYNNEI. Trimming took off 4 bases at V and 1 base at J, with 10 bases between the two ends. CDR3 length: 14 residues. CDR3 sequence: CASSVGLENTEAFF. In nucleotides, the CDR3 is TGTGCCAGCAGTGTCGGGTTGGAGAACACTGAAGCTTTCTTT.

The chain has TRBV5-4 and TRBJ2-3; no firm D call. The CDR3 covers 13 residues. Germline CDR1 and CDR2: SGHNT and YYREEE (reference sequence). Deletions cut 0 bases from V and 5 bases from J, with 7 bases between. The CDR3 DNA reads as TGTGCCAGCAGCTTGGCCGCAGGAGATACGCAGTATTTT. This encodes CASSLAAGDTQYF.

V is TRBV6-1 and J is TRBJ2-7, with D uncertain. This CDR3 region has 11 residues. In germline, CDR1 is MNHNS, CDR2 SASEGT. Trimming took 3 bases from V and 5 from J, leaving 5 bases between them. The CDR3 region has the DNA TGTGCCAGCAGTGAGACGGACGAGCAGTACTTC. Translating it yields CASSETDEQYF.

The chain couples TRBV7-9 to TRBJ2-2; 7 nucleotides agree with TRBD1. The CDR3 is made up of 13 amino acids. Germline V gives CDR1 SEHNR, CDR2 FQNEAQ (reference sequence). V lost 9 bases to trimming and J lost 7 bases; unmatched junction nucleotides: 8. CDR3 coding DNA: TGTGCCAGTACTTGGACAGGCCTCGGGGAGCTGTTTTTT. Translating it yields CASTWTGLGELFF.

In this sample, this clone turned up once. The chain carries TRBV19 and TRBJ2-1; D is possibly TRBD1 (6 bases). Germline CDR1 is LNHDA and CDR2 is SQIVND (reference sequence). V lost 6 bases and J lost 8, with 17 bases in between. There are 14 residues in the CDR3. The CDR3 DNA reads TGTGCCAGTAGAGAGACTACAGGGTTGGATGAGCAGTTCTTC. Its protein product is CASRETTGLDEQFF.

This clone is a singleton in its sample. The rearrangement joins TRBV11-2 to TRBJ1-1, with D perhaps TRBD1 (5 bases). This CDR3 is 14 amino acids long. CDR1 and CDR2 from the germline V gene are SGHAT and FQNNGV. The V end lost 4 bases, the J end lost 1 base, and 10 bases lay between the germline ends. The CDR3 DNA is TGTGCCAGCAGCTCGGGACGGGGGAACACTGAAGCTTTCTTT. This encodes CASSSGRGNTEAFF.

This clone has just a few counts. The chain is built from TRBV5-1 and TRBJ2-3; D call uncertain. This CDR3 contains 15 residues. CDR1 is SGHRS and CDR2 is YFSETQ in the germline V gene. The ends were cut back, 0 bases at V and 3 bases at J, with 11 bases in the middle. The CDR3 protein is CASSLAGIHTDTQYF. The CDR3 DNA follows: TGCGCCAGCAGCTTGGCTGGGATACATACAGATACGCAGTATTTT.

The J gene is TRBJ2-1, the V gene TRBV15; D is unresolved. In germline, CDR1 is LNHNV, CDR2 YYDKDF (reference sequence). Trimming left V 1 base short and J 8 bases short, with 6 bases between. This CDR3 spans 12 amino acids. The CDR3 DNA reads TGTGCCACCAGCAGAGTAAGGGATGAGCAGTTCTTC. It is translated as CATSRVRDEQFF.

In its sample, this clone was seen once. The rearrangement uses TRBV5-4 and TRBJ1-2; maybe TRBD1 (6 bases). CDR1 is SGHNT and CDR2 is YYREEE in the germline V gene (reference sequence). V was clipped by 1 base and J by 2 bases, with 12 bases between them. The CDR3 consists of 15 residues. The DNA of the CDR3 is TGTGCCAGCAGCTTGTATTCCAGGGGAAACTATGGCTACACCTTC. Its translation: CASSLYSRGNYGYTF.

The V and J genes are TRBV6-1 and TRBJ2-1; D assignment may be TRBD1 or TRBD2 (6 bases each). This CDR3 is built from 14 residues. The V end was cut by 8 bases, the J end by 4 bases, with 15 bases between. Germline lookup yields CDR1 MNHNS and CDR2 SASEGT. In nucleotides, the CDR3 is TGTGCCAGCGTAAGGGGGGAGTGGTACAATGAGCAGTTCTTC. This gives the protein CASVRGEWYNEQFF.

The genes are TRBV10-3 and TRBJ1-1; D is undetermined. V was pared by 1 base and J by 10 bases, with 16 bases between. This CDR3 is built from 14 residues. CDR1 ENHRY and CDR2 SYGVKD come from the germline V gene. CDR3 loop: CAISEFQAVFGAFF. CDR3 DNA: TGTGCCATCAGTGAGTTCCAGGCTGTGTTCGGAGCTTTCTTT.

In its sample, this clone was seen a few times. V and J are TRBV5-6 and TRBJ1-1, with TRBD1 identical over 7 bases. Germline lookup yields CDR1 SGHDT and CDR2 YYEEEE. V shed 3 bases, J shed 2 bases, and the junction held 4 bases outside the gene matches. There are 14 residues in the CDR3. CDR3 region: CASSWGQSNTEAFF. In DNA, the CDR3 is TGTGCCAGCAGCTGGGGACAGTCTAACACTGAAGCTTTCTTT.

In nucleotides, the CDR3 is TGTGCCAGCTCCTCTTTGGGACAGAAGAACACTGAAGCTTTCTTT. Translating it yields CASSSLGQKNTEAFF. The chain couples TRBV18 to TRBJ1-1, with TRBD1 matching over 7 bases. Per germline, CDR1 KGHSH and CDR2 LQKENI. CDR3 length equals 15 residues. J lost 1 base, V lost 6 bases, and 8 bases had no gene match.

This clone was seen once. This chain uses TRBV19 with TRBJ1-1; 8 bases are a match to TRBD1. CDR3 length equals 16 residues. The germline V gene has CDR1 LNHDA and CDR2 SQIVND (reference sequence). Germline trimming cut 5 bases from V and 4 bases from J; bases unmatched to any gene: 12. Here the CDR3 DNA reads TGTGCCAGTAGTCCCGGGACAGGAGTTAAGCGCACTGAAGCTTTCTTT. Its translation is CASSPGTGVKRTEAFF.

This clone was picked up a small number of times. V is TRBV29-1 and J is TRBJ2-3, with D maybe TRBD1 (6 bases). Trimming took off 6 bases at V and 1 base at J, with 17 bases between the two ends. The germline CDR1 and CDR2 sequences are SQVTM and ANQGSEA. The CDR3 consists of 15 residues. The CDR3 reads CSVGDNSGRTDTQYF. Written as DNA, the CDR3 is TGCAGCGTAGGGGACAATAGTGGCCGCACAGATACGCAGTATTTT.

The CDR3 DNA reads TGTGCCACCAGCAAGGGGACAGGGGGGCTCTCCTACGAGCAGTACTTC. Translation: CATSKGTGGLSYEQYF. V is TRBV15 and J is TRBJ2-7; 11 bases are a match to TRBD1. The CDR3 runs to 16 residues. CDR1 is LNHNV and CDR2 is YYDKDF in the germline V gene (reference sequence). V lost 4 bases and J lost 0; bases outside the gene matches: 5. Full variable domain (remainder filled in from reference TRBV15 and TRBJ2-7): DAMVIQNPRYQVTQFGKPVTLSCSQTLNHNVMYWYQQKSSQAPKLLFHYYDKDFNNEADTPDNFQSRRPNTSFCFLDIRSPGLGDTAMYLCATSKGTGGLSYEQYFGPGTRLTVT.

The chain carries TRBV27 and TRBJ2-7; D unresolved. V was clipped by 1 base and J by 0 bases, with 7 bases between them. The CDR3 is made up of 14 amino acids. The germline CDR1 and CDR2 sequences are MNHEY and SMNVEV (reference sequence). CDR3 residues: CASSLFRLSYEQYF. Written as DNA, the CDR3 is TGTGCCAGCAGTTTATTTCGCCTCTCCTACGAGCAGTACTTC.

V is TRBV7-9 and J is TRBJ2-7, with 9 bases aligning to TRBD2. The CDR3 covers 12 residues. With 5 bases clipped from V and 6 bases from J, the junction kept 2 bases outside the gene matches. Germline V gene lookup returns CDR1 SEHNR and CDR2 FQNEAQ (reference sequence). CDR3 residues: CASSATSGEQYF. The CDR3, as DNA: TGTGCCAGCAGCGCGACTAGCGGCGAGCAGTACTTC. The complete variable domain, with remaining parts taken from reference TRBV7-9 and TRBJ2-7, reads DTGVSQNPRHKITKRGQNVTFRCDPISEHNRLYWYRQTLGQGPEFLTYFQNEAQLEKSRLLSDRFSAERPKGSFSTLEIQRTEQGDSAMYLCASSATSGEQYFGPGTRLTVT.

The rearrangement uses TRBV20-1 and TRBJ1-2, with unresolved D. The CDR3 has 11 residues. V was shortened by 6 bases and J by 5 bases, with 10 bases between the two germline ends. Germline CDR1 DFQATT, CDR2 SNEGSKA (reference sequence). The CDR3 region is CSARNAYGYTF. CDR3 bases: TGCAGTGCCCGAAACGCATATGGCTACACCTTC.

The genes are TRBV19 and TRBJ1-4, with unresolved D. V shed 4 bases and J shed 12 bases, with 12 bases lying between them. The CDR3 sequence is 12 residues long. Germline CDR1 is LNHDA and CDR2 is SQIVND (reference sequence). The CDR3 here is CASSTPRSQLFF. As DNA, the CDR3 is TGTGCCAGTAGTACGCCCCGATCTCAACTGTTTTTT.

This chain uses TRBV4-1 with TRBJ2-7, with 7 nucleotides matching TRBD1. Per germline, CDR1 MGHRA and CDR2 YSYEKL. The CDR3 runs to 14 residues. Trimming removed 0 bases from V and 5 bases from J; junction bases left unmatched: 4. The chain's CDR3 is CASSQETGVNEQYF. CDR3 nucleotide sequence: TGCGCCAGCAGCCAAGAAACAGGGGTTAACGAGCAGTACTTC.

The chain has TRBV30 and TRBJ2-7; D remains ambiguous. The CDR3 totals 13 residues. CDR1 GTSNPN and CDR2 SVGIG come from the germline V gene (reference sequence). The germline V and J ends were trimmed by 5 bases and 2 bases, with 13 bases remaining between them. The CDR3 loop is CAWRRDPPYEQYF. In nucleotides, the CDR3 is TGTGCCTGGCGAAGGGATCCCCCCTACGAGCAGTACTTC.

The rearrangement links TRBV28 to TRBJ2-2; tentative D call: TRBD1 (5 bases). The CDR3 is 13 amino acids. Looked up from germline, CDR1 is MDHEN and CDR2 is SYDVKM. V lost 7 bases to trimming and J lost 1 base, with 7 bases between them. CDR3 in amino acids: CASKQGNTGELFF. CDR3 bases: TGTGCCAGCAAGCAGGGGAACACCGGGGAGCTGTTTTTT.

V gene TRBV19 combines with J gene TRBJ1-2; D is perhaps TRBD1 (6 bases). This CDR3 is built from 13 residues. V gave up 8 bases and J gave up 8 bases, with 18 bases separating them. CDR1 and CDR2 from the germline V gene are LNHDA and SQIVND (reference sequence). As DNA, the CDR3 is TGTGCCAGTCACAATACAGGGCTACAGGGCTACACCTTC. Encoded protein: CASHNTGLQGYTF.

The chain recombines TRBV19 with TRBJ2-4; 7 bases align to TRBD1. The CDR3 loop spans 14 amino acids. Germline lookup yields CDR1 LNHDA and CDR2 SQIVND (reference sequence). The V gene end was trimmed by 4 bases and the J gene end by 7 bases; junction bases not matched to a gene: 7. The CDR3 here is CASSNGQDDNIQYF. The CDR3 DNA follows: TGTGCCAGTAGTAACGGACAGGATGATAACATTCAGTACTTC. The entire variable domain, with the rest obtained from reference TRBV19 and TRBJ2-4, is as follows: DGGITQSPKYLFRKEGQNVTLSCEQNLNHDAMYWYRQDPGQGLRLIYYSQIVNDFQKGDIAEGYSVSREKKESFPLTVTSAQKNPTAFYLCASSNGQDDNIQYFGAGTRLSVL.